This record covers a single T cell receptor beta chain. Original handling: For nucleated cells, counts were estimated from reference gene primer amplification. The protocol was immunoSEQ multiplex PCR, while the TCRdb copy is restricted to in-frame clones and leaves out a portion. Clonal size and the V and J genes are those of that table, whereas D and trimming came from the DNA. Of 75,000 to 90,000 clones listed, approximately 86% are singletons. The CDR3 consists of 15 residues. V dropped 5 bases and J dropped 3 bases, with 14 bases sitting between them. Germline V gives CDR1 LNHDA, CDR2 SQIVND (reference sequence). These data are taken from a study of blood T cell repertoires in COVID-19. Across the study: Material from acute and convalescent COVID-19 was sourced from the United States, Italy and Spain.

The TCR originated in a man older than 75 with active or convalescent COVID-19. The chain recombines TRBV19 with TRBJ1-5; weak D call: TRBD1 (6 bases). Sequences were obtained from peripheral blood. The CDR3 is CASSPSTGFNQPQHF. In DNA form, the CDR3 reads TGTGCCAGTAGTCCATCAACAGGGTTCAATCAGCCCCAGCATTTT.